This entry is about one TCR beta chain. The sample comes from a study of shared T cell receptors in the human thymus. Profiled with immunoSEQ multiplex PCR; TCRdb holds only in-frame clones, not every one. Of approximately 730,000 clones listed, roughly 88% are singletons. The sample was also reused in another study, on human thymus T cells. From that report: It was healthy Finnish infants having corrective surgery for congenital heart defects who were the donors. A high degree of thymic repertoire overlap among unrelated individuals was reported in related research.

This clonotype originated in a girl in the first two years of life with a congenital heart defect. Input material: thymocytes.

The CDR3 DNA follows: TGTGCCAGCACCCAGGGGGACAGGGGGGCCAGCTCCTACAATGAGCAGTTCTTC. Amino acid sequence: CASTQGDRGASSYNEQFF. The rearrangement uses TRBV6-7 and TRBJ2-1; TRBD1 matches 11 bases. TRBV6-7 is an open reading frame whose function is uncertain. The CDR3 is 18 amino acids. Trimming at V came to 7 bases and at J to 0 bases, leaving 11 bases not matched to a gene.